This is a list of T cell receptor beta chains from one sample in a study of beta chain features in type 1 diabetes. The repertoire was sequenced with immunoSEQ multiplex PCR; TCRdb's copy has only in-frame clones and lacks some. The top ten clones hold about 0.7% of a sample with approximately 150,000 clones, roughly 10% of them seen once. Sequencing was done on a sample of central memory CD4+ T cells from blood. Receptors originate from a man aged 30 to 39 with type 1 diabetes. The CDR3 runs from the conserved cysteine through the conserved F or W.

CDR3 length: 15; J gene: TRBJ1-6; V gene: TRBV5-4; CDR3 protein: CASSFGGTYNSPLHF
CDR3 length: 15; J gene: TRBJ2-3; V gene: TRBV7-9; CDR3 protein: CASSLGGQGGDTQYF
CDR3 length: 13; J gene: TRBJ1-2; V gene: TRBV7-9; CDR3 protein: CASSRDSSYGYTF
CDR3 length: 13; J gene: TRBJ2-1; V gene: TRBV7-9; CDR3 protein: CASSWRTNGEQFF
CDR3 length: 13; J gene: TRBJ1-1; V gene: TRBV16; CDR3 protein: CASSQSEQSQAFF
CDR3 length: 14; J gene: TRBJ2-2; V gene: TRBV9; CDR3 protein: CASSVATNTGELFF
CDR3 length: 17; J gene: TRBJ2-3; V gene: TRBV5-4; CDR3 protein: CASSLGTSGGRTDTQYF
CDR3 length: 12; J gene: TRBJ2-5; V gene: TRBV30; CDR3 protein: CAWNLGGETQYF
CDR3 length: 13; J gene: TRBJ1-1; V gene: TRBV7-3; CDR3 protein: CASSMTGLTEAFF
CDR3 length: 15; J gene: TRBJ1-3; V gene: TRBV7-2; CDR3 protein: CASSIMTGGGNTIYF
CDR3 length: 13; J gene: TRBJ2-1; V gene: TRBV6-5; CDR3 protein: CASYPRGNNEQFF
CDR3 length: 15; J gene: TRBJ2-5; V gene: TRBV16; CDR3 protein: CASSQQWTGQETQYF
CDR3 length: 15; J gene: TRBJ2-5; V gene: TRBV7-2; CDR3 protein: CASSARQEPGETQYF
CDR3 length: 14; J gene: TRBJ1-2; V gene: TRBV9; CDR3 protein: CASSVGTGSGGYTF
CDR3 length: 13; J gene: TRBJ2-1; V gene: TRBV7-2; CDR3 protein: CASQRGGYNEQFF
CDR3 length: 14; J gene: TRBJ1-3; V gene: TRBV15; CDR3 protein: CATSPRGSGNTIYF
CDR3 length: 16; J gene: TRBJ2-3; V gene: TRBV9; CDR3 protein: CASSSHSREPTDTQYF
CDR3 length: 16; J gene: TRBJ1-2; V gene: TRBV15; CDR3 protein: CATSRGGTGADWGYTF
CDR3 length: 15; J gene: TRBJ1-2; V gene: TRBV18; CDR3 protein: CASSPPQALASGYTF
CDR3 length: 15; J gene: TRBJ2-7; V gene: TRBV7-2; CDR3 protein: CASSPMAGGLHEQYF
CDR3 length: 14; J gene: TRBJ2-4; V gene: TRBV2; CDR3 protein: CASTRREAKNIQYF
CDR3 length: 15; J gene: TRBJ2-5; V gene: TRBV9; CDR3 protein: CASSYSGKTQETQYF
CDR3 length: 11; J gene: TRBJ2-5; V gene: TRBV18; CDR3 protein: CASSPEETQYF
CDR3 length: 14; J gene: TRBJ2-5; V gene: TRBV11-3; CDR3 protein: CASSTRQGSETQYF
CDR3 length: 16; J gene: TRBJ1-4; V gene: TRBV6-5; CDR3 protein: CASSYSRDGNEGKLFF
CDR3 length: 13; J gene: TRBJ1-2; V gene: TRBV7-2; CDR3 protein: CASSFGPGDGYTF
CDR3 length: 13; J gene: TRBJ1-2; V gene: TRBV29-1; CDR3 protein: CSVGQGAPNGYTF
CDR3 length: 8; J gene: TRBJ2-7; V gene: TRBV21-1; CDR3 protein: CARHGRYF
CDR3 length: 15; J gene: TRBJ1-5; V gene: TRBV7-9; CDR3 protein: CASSQVGTSNQPQHF
CDR3 length: 11; J gene: TRBJ2-3; V gene: TRBV5-6; CDR3 protein: CASSLRDTQYF
CDR3 length: 13; J gene: TRBJ2-5; V gene: TRBV7-3; CDR3 protein: CASSRAQGETQYF
CDR3 length: 14; J gene: TRBJ1-2; V gene: TRBV18; CDR3 protein: CASSPNLANYGYTF
CDR3 length: 12; J gene: TRBJ1-1; V gene: TRBV11-1; CDR3 protein: CASSSRYTEAFF
CDR3 length: 15; J gene: TRBJ2-7; V gene: TRBV28; CDR3 protein: CASNTGIGVGNEQYF